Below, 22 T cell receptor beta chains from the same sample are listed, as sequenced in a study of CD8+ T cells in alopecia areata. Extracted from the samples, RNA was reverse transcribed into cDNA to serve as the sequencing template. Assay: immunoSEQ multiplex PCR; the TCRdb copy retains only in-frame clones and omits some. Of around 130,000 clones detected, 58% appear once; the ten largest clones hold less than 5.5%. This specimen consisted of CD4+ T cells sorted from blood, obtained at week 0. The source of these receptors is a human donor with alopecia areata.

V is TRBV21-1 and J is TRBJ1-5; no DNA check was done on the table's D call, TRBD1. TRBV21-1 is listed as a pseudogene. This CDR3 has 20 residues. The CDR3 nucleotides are TGTGCCAGCAGCAAAACATTCCGGGACAGAAGAATCCATAGCAATCAGCCCCAGCATTTT. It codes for CASSKTFRDRRIHSNQPQHF.

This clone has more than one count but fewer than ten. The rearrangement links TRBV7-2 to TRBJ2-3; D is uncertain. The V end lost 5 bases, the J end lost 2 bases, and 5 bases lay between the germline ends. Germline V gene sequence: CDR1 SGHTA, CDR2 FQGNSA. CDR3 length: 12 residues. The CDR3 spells CASSPPTDTQYF. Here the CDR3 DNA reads TGTGCCAGCAGCCCCCCCACAGATACGCAGTATTTT.

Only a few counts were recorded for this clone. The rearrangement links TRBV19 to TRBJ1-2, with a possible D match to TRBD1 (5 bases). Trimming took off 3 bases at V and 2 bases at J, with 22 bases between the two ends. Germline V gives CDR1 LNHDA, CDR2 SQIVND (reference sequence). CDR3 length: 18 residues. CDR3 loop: CASSMGRLGRTTNYGYTF. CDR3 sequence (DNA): TGTGCCAGTAGTATGGGGAGGTTAGGGAGGACAACGAACTATGGCTACACCTTC.

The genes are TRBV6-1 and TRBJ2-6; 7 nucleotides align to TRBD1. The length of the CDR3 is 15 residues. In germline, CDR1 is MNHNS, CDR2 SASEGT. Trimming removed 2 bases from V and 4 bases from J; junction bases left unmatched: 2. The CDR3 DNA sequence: TGTGCCAGCAGTGAACAGGGGGTAGGGGCCAACGTCCTGACTTTC. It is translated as CASSEQGVGANVLTF.

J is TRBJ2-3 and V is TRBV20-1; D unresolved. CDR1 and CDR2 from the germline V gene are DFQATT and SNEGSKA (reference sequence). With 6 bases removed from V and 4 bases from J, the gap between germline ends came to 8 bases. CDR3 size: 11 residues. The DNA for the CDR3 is TGCAGTGCCTTTGGGGCAGATACGCAGTATTTT. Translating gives CSAFGADTQYF.

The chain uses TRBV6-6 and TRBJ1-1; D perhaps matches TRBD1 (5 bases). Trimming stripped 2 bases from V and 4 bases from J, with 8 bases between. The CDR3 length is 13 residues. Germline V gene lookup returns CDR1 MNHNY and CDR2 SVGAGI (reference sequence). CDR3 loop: CASSYNRGTEAFF. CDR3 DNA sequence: TGTGCCAGCAGTTACAATAGGGGCACTGAAGCTTTCTTT.

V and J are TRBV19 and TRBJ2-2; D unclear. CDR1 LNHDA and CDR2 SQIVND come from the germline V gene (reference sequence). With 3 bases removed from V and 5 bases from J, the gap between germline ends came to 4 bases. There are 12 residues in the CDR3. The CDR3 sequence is CASSIDTGELFF. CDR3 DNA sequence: TGTGCCAGTAGTATTGATACCGGGGAGCTGTTTTTT.

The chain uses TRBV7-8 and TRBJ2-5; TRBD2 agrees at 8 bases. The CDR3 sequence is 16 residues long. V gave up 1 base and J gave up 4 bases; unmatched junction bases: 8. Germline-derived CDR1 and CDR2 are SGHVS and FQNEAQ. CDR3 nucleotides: TGTGCCAGCAGCTTAGTCCCAGCGGGAGTACTAGAGACCCAGTACTTC. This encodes CASSLVPAGVLETQYF.

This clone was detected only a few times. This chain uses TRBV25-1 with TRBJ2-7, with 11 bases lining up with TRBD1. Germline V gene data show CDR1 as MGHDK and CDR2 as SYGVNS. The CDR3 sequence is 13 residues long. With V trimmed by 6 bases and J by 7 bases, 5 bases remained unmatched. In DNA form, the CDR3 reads TGTGCCAGCAGCGGACAGGGGGCGCGGGAGCAGTACTTC. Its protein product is CASSGQGAREQYF.

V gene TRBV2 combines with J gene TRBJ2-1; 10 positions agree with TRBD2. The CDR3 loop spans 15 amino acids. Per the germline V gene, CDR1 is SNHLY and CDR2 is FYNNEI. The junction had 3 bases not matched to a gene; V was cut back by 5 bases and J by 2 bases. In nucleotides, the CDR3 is TGTGCCAGCAGTTCACTAGCGGGACCCTACAATGAGCAGTTCTTC. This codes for CASSSLAGPYNEQFF. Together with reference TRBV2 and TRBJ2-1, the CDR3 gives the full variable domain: EPEVTQTPSHQVTQMGQEVILRCVPISNHLYFYWYRQILGQKVEFLVSFYNNEISEKSEIFDDQFSVERPDGSNFTLKIRSTKLEDSAMYFCASSSLAGPYNEQFFGPGTRLTVL.

CDR3 region: CASSLFGENTEAFF. CDR3 in DNA: TGTGCCAGCAGCTTATTTGGGGAGAACACTGAAGCTTTCTTT. The rearrangement joins TRBV7-2 to TRBJ1-1, with unresolved D. With 2 bases removed from V and 1 base from J, the gap between germline ends came to 8 bases. Germline CDR1 SGHTA, CDR2 FQGNSA. The CDR3 contains 14 residues.

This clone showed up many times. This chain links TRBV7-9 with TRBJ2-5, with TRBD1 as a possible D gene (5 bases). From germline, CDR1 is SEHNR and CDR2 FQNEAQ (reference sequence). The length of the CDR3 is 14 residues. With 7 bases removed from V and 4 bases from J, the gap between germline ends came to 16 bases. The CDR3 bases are TGTGCCAGCAAGACCGGACATAAGGCAGAGACCCAGTACTTC. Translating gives CASKTGHKAETQYF.

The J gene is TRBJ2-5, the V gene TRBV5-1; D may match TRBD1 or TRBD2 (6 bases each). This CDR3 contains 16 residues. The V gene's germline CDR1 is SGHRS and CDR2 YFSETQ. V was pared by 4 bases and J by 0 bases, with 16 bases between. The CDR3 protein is CASSRTGALHQETQYF. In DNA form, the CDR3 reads TGCGCCAGCAGCCGAACGGGGGCCCTACACCAAGAGACCCAGTACTTC.

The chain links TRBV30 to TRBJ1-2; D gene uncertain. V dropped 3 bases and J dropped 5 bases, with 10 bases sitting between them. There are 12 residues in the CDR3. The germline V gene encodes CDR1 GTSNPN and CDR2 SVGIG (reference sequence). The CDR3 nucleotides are TGTGCCTGGAGGCTCGAAGAATATGGCTACACCTTC. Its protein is CAWRLEEYGYTF.

DNA for the CDR3: TGTGCCAGCAGTGAACATATGGGACAGCCGAACACTGAAGCTTTCTTT. It translates to CASSEHMGQPNTEAFF. The rearrangement joins TRBV25-1 to TRBJ1-1; 7 bases match TRBD1. The CDR3 is made up of 16 amino acids. Germline V gene data show CDR1 as MGHDK and CDR2 as SYGVNS. Germline trimming cut 2 bases from V and 1 base from J; bases unmatched to any gene: 7.

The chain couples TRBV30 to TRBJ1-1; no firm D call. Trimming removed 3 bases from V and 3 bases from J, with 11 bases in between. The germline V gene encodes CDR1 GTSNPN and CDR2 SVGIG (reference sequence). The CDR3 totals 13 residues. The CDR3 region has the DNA TGTGCCTGGAGGTCGAGGGTGGACACTGAAGCTTTCTTT. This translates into CAWRSRVDTEAFF.

CDR3 loop: CSVEGAPGNEQFF. The CDR3 DNA follows: TGCAGCGTTGAAGGGGCCCCGGGTAATGAGCAGTTCTTC. This sequence joins TRBV29-1 and TRBJ2-1; D call uncertain. Trimming took off 1 base at V and 7 bases at J, with 11 bases between the two ends. CDR1 is SQVTM, CDR2 ANQGSEA, per germline. CDR3 length: 13 residues.

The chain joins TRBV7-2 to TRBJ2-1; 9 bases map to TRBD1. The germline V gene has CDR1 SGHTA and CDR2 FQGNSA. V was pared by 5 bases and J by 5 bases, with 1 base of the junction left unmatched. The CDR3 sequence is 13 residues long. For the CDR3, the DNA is TGTGCCAGCAGCCGGGACAGGGACAATGAGCAGTTCTTC. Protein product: CASSRDRDNEQFF.

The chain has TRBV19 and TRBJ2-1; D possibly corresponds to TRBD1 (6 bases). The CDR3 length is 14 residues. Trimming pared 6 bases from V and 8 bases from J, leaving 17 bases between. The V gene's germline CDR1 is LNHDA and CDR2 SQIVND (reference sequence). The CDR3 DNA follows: TGTGCCAGTAGAACAGGGACCGAGGACGATGAGCAGTTCTTC. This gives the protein CASRTGTEDDEQFF.

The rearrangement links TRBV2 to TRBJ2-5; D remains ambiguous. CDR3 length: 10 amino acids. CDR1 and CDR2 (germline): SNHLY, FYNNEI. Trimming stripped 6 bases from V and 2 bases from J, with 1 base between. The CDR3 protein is CASRQETQYF. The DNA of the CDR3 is TGTGCCAGCAGACAAGAGACCCAGTACTTC.

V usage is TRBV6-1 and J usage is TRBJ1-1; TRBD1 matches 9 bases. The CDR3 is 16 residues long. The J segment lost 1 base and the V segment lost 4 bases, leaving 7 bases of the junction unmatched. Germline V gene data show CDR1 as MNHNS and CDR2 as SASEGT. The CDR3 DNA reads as TGTGCCAGCAGTGTAAGGCCGGGACAGGGGAACACTGAAGCTTTCTTT. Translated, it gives CASSVRPGQGNTEAFF.

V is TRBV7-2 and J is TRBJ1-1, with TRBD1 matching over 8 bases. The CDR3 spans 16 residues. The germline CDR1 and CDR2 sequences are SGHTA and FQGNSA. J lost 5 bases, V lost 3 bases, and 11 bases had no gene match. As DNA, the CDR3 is TGTGCCAGCAGCTTCTCCGGGACAGGTTTCGGAACTGAAGCTTTCTTT. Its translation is CASSFSGTGFGTEAFF.